This T cell receptor beta chain came from a study of identical twins. Between the trimmed V and J ends, which lost 5 bases and 0 bases, there was a span of 14 bases. CDR1 is SGHTA and CDR2 is FQGNSA in the germline V gene. The CDR3 has 16 residues. Notes on the study in general: Clonotypes of the beta chain that were abundant in cord blood carried fewer insertions (memory repertoires showed none).

A single record per CDR3 protein comes from TCRdb applying MiXCR to the 5' RACE reads. The repertoire includes just under 550,000 distinct CDR3 sequences, 13% to 15% of them detected once, and around 0.48% sits in the top ten. For this clonotype: Its antigen remains unidentified.

Only healthy Caucasians were enrolled as donors. The sample was also linked to a second study, of yellow fever vaccine responses in identical twins.

This TCR was recovered from a woman under 30 in good health. Sequenced input: CD4+ T cells sorted from blood. The chain links TRBV7-2 to TRBJ2-4; no reliable D call. The CDR3 region is CASSPRRLLAKNIQYF. The CDR3 nucleotides read TGTGCCAGCAGCCCCCGACGTCTCCTAGCCAAAAACATTCAGTACTTC.